Listed below are T cell receptor beta chains from one sample, sequenced in a study of cytomegalovirus exposure and HLA in healthy donors. TCRdb's table, derived via immunoSEQ multiplex PCR, lists solely in-frame clones and lacks some. The ten most abundant clones cover 0.55% to 0.65% of a sample with around 100,000 clones. Specimen: PBMCs. The receptors derive from a man over 45 in good health and CMV-seronegative. Each CDR3 is given with its conserved first and last residue. D genes are given only for firm matches.

CDR3 length	V gene	J gene	D gene	CDR3 protein	CDR3 DNA
13	TRBV19	TRBJ1-1	NA	CASKQGAYTEAFF	TGTGCCAGTAAGCAGGGTGCGTACACTGAAGCTTTCTTT
12	TRBV6-6	TRBJ1-1	NA	CASSPGGAEAFF	TGTGCCAGCAGTCCCGGGGGGGCTGAAGCTTTCTTT
14	TRBV6-5	TRBJ1-1	TRBD1	CASSTGALDTEAFF	TGTGCCAGCAGTACAGGGGCGTTGGACACTGAAGCTTTCTTT
15	TRBV14	TRBJ2-7	TRBD1	CASSPAAGGSYEQYF	TGTGCCAGCAGCCCTGCGGCAGGGGGATCCTACGAGCAGTACTTC
15	TRBV2	TRBJ1-2	NA	CASRTATISNYGYTF	TGTGCCAGCAGGACGGCTACTATCTCTAACTATGGCTACACCTTC
15	TRBV6-6	TRBJ2-7	TRBD1	CASSYTQGSSYEQYF	TGTGCCAGCAGTTATACACAGGGGAGCTCCTACGAGCAGTACTTC
15	TRBV13	TRBJ1-1	TRBD1	CASSLGLTGENPAFF	TGTGCCAGCAGCTTAGGCCTTACAGGGGAGAATCCGGCTTTCTTT
13	TRBV5-4	TRBJ1-1	NA	CASPGEAGTEAFF	TGTGCCAGCCCCGGAGAGGCGGGCACTGAAGCTTTCTTT
15	TRBV5-1	TRBJ2-6	NA	CASSLIASGANVLTF	TGCGCCAGCAGCTTGATAGCATCTGGGGCCAACGTCCTGACTTTC
13	TRBV28	TRBJ2-3	NA	CARRFENGYTQYF	TGTGCCAGAAGATTTGAAAACGGTTATACGCAGTATTTT
12	TRBV29-1	TRBJ1-1	TRBD1	CSVDRGATEAFF	TGCAGCGTTGACAGGGGGGCTACTGAAGCTTTCTTT
17	TRBV4-1	TRBJ2-7	NA	CASSGLSEQRKGYEQYF	TGCGCCAGCAGCGGCTTATCCGAACAGCGGAAAGGATACGAGCAGTACTTC
16	TRBV18	TRBJ2-4	TRBD1	CASSPDDRVTKNIQYF	TGTGCCAGCTCACCGGACGACAGGGTGACTAAAAACATTCAGTACTTC
15	TRBV5-1	TRBJ2-1	TRBD2	CASRSEGLTYNEQFF	TGCGCCAGCAGATCAGAGGGACTAACCTACAATGAGCAGTTCTTC
15	TRBV7-2	TRBJ1-2	TRBD1	CASSRSGTDNYGYTF	TGTGCCAGCAGCCGATCCGGGACAGATAACTATGGCTACACCTTC
17	TRBV27	TRBJ2-5	TRBD1	CASSLSVRTGFQETQYF	TGTGCCAGCAGTTTATCGGTCCGGACAGGATTCCAAGAGACCCAGTACTTC
17	TRBV19	TRBJ1-2	TRBD1	CASSRGTGGASNYGYTF	TGTGCCAGTAGTAGAGGGACAGGGGGAGCTTCTAACTATGGCTACACCTTC
17	TRBV18	TRBJ1-3	NA	CASSPPRAVSSGNTIYF	TGTGCCAGCTCACCGCCGAGGGCCGTCAGCTCTGGAAACACCATATATTTT
14	TRBV5-6	TRBJ2-7	NA	CASSRGDLAYEQYF	TGTGCCAGCAGCAGAGGGGACTTAGCCTACGAGCAGTACTTC
15	TRBV13	TRBJ1-3	NA	CASSTSTGTGNTIYF	TGTGCCAGCAGTACTTCTACAGGGACTGGAAACACCATATATTTT
13	TRBV2	TRBJ1-6	NA	CASLGVQISPLHF	TGTGCCAGCTTAGGTGTACAGATTTCACCCCTCCACTTT
17	TRBV5-8	TRBJ2-1	TRBD2	CASSPRWSGSSYNEQFF	TGTGCCAGCAGCCCCAGGTGGAGCGGGAGCTCCTACAATGAGCAGTTCTTC
16	TRBV19	TRBJ1-2	NA	CASSIKAGVLDYGYTF	TGTGCCAGTAGTATAAAGGCGGGGGTCTTGGACTATGGCTACACCTTC
14	TRBV6-5	TRBJ2-7	NA	CASSSLVGASRQYF	TGTGCCAGCAGTTCACTAGTGGGAGCCTCTAGGCAGTACTTC
12	TRBV7-8	TRBJ1-1	NA	CASSPIRTEAFF	TGTGCCAGCAGCCCCATCAGGACTGAAGCTTTCTTT
15	TRBV6-1	TRBJ1-2	NA	CASSERKGHSYGYTF	TGCGCCAGCAGTGAAAGGAAGGGGCACAGCTATGGCTACACCTTC
13	TRBV27	TRBJ1-2	TRBD1	CASTTRTGYGYTF	TGTGCCAGCACCACCCGGACAGGCTATGGCTACACCTTC
15	TRBV19	TRBJ1-5	TRBD1	CASSPRDRENQPQHF	TGTGCCAGTAGTCCCCGGGACAGGGAAAATCAGCCCCAGCATTTT
18	TRBV2	TRBJ2-1	TRBD2	CASIDERVSGSTYNEQFF	TGTGCCAGCATAGATGAGCGGGTTAGCGGGAGTACCTACAATGAGCAGTTCTTC
14	TRBV6-1	TRBJ1-1	NA	CASTAWTGRAEAFF	TGTGCCAGCACCGCCTGGACCGGGAGGGCTGAAGCTTTCTTT
15	TRBV9	TRBJ1-1	NA	CASSHTGFRDTEDFF	TGTGCCAGCAGTCATACAGGGTTTCGGGACACTGAAGATTTCTTT
13	TRBV5-1	TRBJ1-5	NA	CASRERLDQPQHF	TGCGCCAGCAGAGAGAGGCTCGATCAGCCCCAGCATTTT
15	TRBV18	TRBJ2-7	NA	CASSPPASISYEQYF	TGTGCCAGCTCACCCCCAGCGAGCATCTCCTACGAGCAGTACTTC
17	TRBV11-2	TRBJ2-1	TRBD2	CASSLVRGGPAYNEQFF	TGTGCCAGCAGCTTAGTCCGCGGGGGGCCCGCCTACAATGAGCAGTTCTTC
17	TRBV9	TRBJ2-1	TRBD2	CASSVVPSGRSYNEQFF	TGTGCCAGCAGCGTAGTCCCCAGCGGGAGGTCCTACAATGAGCAGTTCTTC
15	TRBV5-1	TRBJ1-1	TRBD1	CASSITSTGRTEAFF	TGCGCCAGCAGCATTACCTCGACAGGGAGAACTGAAGCTTTCTTT
13	TRBV11-2	TRBJ1-2	NA	CASSFPRTHGYTF	TGTGCCAGCAGCTTTCCCAGGACTCACGGCTACACCTTC
15	TRBV30	TRBJ1-4	TRBD1	CAWSTHRGRSEKLFF	TGTGCCTGGAGTACCCACAGGGGGCGCAGTGAAAAACTGTTTTTT
15	TRBV7-8	TRBJ1-2	NA	CASSLVSTTGYGYTF	TGTGCCAGCAGCTTAGTGTCTACAACGGGGTATGGCTACACCTTC
14	TRBV7-9	TRBJ1-3	NA	CASSLLTVGNTIYF	TGTGCCAGCAGCTTATTGACAGTTGGAAACACCATATATTTT
14	TRBV30	TRBJ2-7	NA	CAWSAAPGSREQYF	TGTGCCTGGAGTGCCGCGCCCGGGTCTCGGGAGCAGTACTTC
16	TRBV2	TRBJ2-1	TRBD2	CASSDRLAGTRNEQFF	TGTGCCAGCAGTGACAGACTAGCGGGGACGAGGAATGAGCAGTTCTTC
18	TRBV4-3	TRBJ1-4	NA	CASSQRSRGTHSDEKLFF	TGCGCCAGCAGCCAAAGATCCCGAGGGACACACTCCGATGAAAAACTGTTTTTT
15	TRBV11-3	TRBJ2-3	TRBD1	CASSPRQGSTDTQYF	TGTGCCAGCAGCCCAAGACAGGGGAGCACAGATACGCAGTATTTT
14	TRBV5-1	TRBJ1-6	NA	CASSLDGGNSPLHF	TGCGCCAGCAGCTTGGACGGGGGAAATTCACCCCTCCACTTT
15	TRBV4-3	TRBJ1-2	NA	CASSQDIQAIDGYTF	TGCGCCAGCAGCCAAGATATCCAAGCGATCGATGGCTACACCTTC
14	TRBV7-9	TRBJ1-2	TRBD1	CASSLAGQGDGYTF	TGTGCCAGCAGCTTAGCGGGACAGGGGGATGGCTACACCTTC
15	TRBV7-2	TRBJ2-7	TRBD2	CASSPGLAASYEQYF	TGTGCCAGCAGCCCCGGACTAGCGGCAAGCTACGAGCAGTACTTC